This section outlines one TCR beta chain sequence together with its context. The sample originates from a study of blood T cell repertoires in COVID-19. Study information: T cells, B-cell-depleted T cells, or PBMCs supplied cDNA or gDNA.

Ages ranged from about 18 to 89 years, with residence in around 24 US areas. Self-reported history from a screening survey and questionnaire set each donor's cohort. The germline gives CDR1 MGHDK, CDR2 SYGVNS. Trimming left V 2 bases short and J 1 base short, with 8 bases between. The CDR3 contains 15 residues. The method was immunoSEQ multiplex PCR; TCRdb's version includes in-frame clones alone and lacks a portion of them. The sample yields around 200,000 clones, approximately 81% seen once. The TCR comes from a man in his forties who had recovered from COVID-19. The chain links TRBV25-1 to TRBJ2-2, with D perhaps matching TRBD2 (5 bases). Sequenced sample: PBMCs or T cells enriched from blood (not recorded which). In nucleotides, the CDR3 is TGTGCCAGCAGTGAAAGCAGCGGGAACACCGGGGAGCTGTTTTTT. As protein: CASSESSGNTGELFF.